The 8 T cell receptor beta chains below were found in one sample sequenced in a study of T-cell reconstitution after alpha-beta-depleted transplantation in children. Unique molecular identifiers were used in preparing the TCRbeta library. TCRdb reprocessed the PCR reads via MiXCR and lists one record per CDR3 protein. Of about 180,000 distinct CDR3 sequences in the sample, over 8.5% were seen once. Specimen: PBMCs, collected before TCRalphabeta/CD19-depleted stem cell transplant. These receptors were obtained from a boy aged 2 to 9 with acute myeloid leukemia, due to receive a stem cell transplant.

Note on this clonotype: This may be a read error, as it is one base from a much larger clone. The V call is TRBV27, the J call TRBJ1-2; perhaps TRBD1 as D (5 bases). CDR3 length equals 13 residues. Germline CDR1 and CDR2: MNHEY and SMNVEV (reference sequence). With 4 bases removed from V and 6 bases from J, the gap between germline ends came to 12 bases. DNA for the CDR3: TGTGCCAGCAGTTCACAGGACTGGGATGGCTACACCTTC. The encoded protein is CASSSQDWDGYTF.

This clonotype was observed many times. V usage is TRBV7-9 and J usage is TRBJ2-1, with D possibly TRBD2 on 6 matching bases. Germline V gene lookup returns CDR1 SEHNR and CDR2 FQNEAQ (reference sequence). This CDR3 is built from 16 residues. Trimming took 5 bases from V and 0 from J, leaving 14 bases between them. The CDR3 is CASSAASVSSYNEQFF. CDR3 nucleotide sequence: TGTGCCAGCAGCGCGGCTAGCGTAAGCTCCTACAATGAGCAGTTCTTC.

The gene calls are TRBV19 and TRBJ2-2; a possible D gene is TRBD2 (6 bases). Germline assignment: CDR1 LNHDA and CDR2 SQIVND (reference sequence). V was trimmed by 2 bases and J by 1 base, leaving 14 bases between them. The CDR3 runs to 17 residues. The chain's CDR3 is CASSILDMGGNTGELFF. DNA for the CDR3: TGTGCCAGTAGTATACTTGACATGGGGGGGAACACCGGGGAGCTGTTTTTT.

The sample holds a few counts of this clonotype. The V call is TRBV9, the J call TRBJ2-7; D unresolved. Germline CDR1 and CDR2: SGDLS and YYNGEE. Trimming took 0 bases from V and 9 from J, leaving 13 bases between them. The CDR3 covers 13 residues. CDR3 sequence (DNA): TGTGCCAGCAGCGTAGATGGGAAAGGTTGGCAGTACTTC. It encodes CASSVDGKGWQYF.

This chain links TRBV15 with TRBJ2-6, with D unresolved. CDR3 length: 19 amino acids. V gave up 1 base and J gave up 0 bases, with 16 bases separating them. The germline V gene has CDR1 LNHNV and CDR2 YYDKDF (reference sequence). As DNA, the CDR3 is TGTGCCACCAGCAGAGGCTCTGGGGTTCCCCACTCTGGGGCCAACGTCCTGACTTTC. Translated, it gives CATSRGSGVPHSGANVLTF.

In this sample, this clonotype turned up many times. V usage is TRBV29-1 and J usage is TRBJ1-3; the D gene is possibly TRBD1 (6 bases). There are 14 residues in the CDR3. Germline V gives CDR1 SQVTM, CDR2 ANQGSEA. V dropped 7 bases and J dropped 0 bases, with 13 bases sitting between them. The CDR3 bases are TGCAGCGCCACCCCAGGGGACTCTGGAAACACCATATATTTT. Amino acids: CSATPGDSGNTIYF.

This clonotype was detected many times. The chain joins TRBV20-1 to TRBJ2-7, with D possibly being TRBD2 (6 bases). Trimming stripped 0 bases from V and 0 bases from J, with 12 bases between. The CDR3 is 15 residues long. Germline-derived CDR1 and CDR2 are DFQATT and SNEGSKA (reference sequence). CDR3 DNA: TGCAGTGCTAGAGATCTTGGGCGGGGCTCCTACGAGCAGTACTTC. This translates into CSARDLGRGSYEQYF.

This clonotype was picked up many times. CDR3 protein: CASSLAAGPDSPLHF. CDR3 nucleotides: TGTGCCAGCAGCTTAGCGGCAGGGCCTGATTCACCCCTCCACTTT. The genes are TRBV7-8 and TRBJ1-6; possible D gene TRBD1, 5 bases. This CDR3 has 15 amino acids. The V gene lost 0 bases and the J gene lost 8 bases, with 11 bases spanning the gap. Germline values: CDR1 SGHVS, CDR2 FQNEAQ.